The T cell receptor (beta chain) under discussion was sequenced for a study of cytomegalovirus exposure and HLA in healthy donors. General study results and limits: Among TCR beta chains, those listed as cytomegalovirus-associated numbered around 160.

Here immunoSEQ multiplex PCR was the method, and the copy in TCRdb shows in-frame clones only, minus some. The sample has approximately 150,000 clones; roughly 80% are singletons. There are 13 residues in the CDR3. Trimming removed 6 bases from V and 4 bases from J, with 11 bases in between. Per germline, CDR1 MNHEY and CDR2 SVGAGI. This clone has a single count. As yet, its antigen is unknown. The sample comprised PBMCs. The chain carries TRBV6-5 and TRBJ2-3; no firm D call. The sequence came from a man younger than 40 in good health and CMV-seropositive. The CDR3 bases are TGTGCCAGCAGGCCTTTTGAGGCAGATACGCAGTATTTT. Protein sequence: CASRPFEADTQYF.